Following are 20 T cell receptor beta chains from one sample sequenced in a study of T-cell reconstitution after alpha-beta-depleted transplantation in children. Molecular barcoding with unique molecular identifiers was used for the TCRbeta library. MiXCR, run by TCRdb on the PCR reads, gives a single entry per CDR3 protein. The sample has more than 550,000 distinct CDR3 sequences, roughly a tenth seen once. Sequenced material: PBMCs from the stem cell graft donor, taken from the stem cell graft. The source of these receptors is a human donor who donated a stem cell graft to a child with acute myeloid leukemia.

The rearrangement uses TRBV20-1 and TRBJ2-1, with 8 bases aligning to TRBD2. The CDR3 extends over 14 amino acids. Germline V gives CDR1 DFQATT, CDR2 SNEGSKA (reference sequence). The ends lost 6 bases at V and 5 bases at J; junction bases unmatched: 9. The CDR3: CSALAGSRNNEQFF. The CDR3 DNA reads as TGCAGTGCGTTAGCGGGGAGCAGGAACAATGAGCAGTTCTTC.

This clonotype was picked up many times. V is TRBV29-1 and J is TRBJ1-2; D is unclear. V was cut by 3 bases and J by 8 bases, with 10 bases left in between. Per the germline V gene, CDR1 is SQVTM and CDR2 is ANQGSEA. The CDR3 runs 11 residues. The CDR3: CSVDRARGYTF. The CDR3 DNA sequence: TGCAGCGTTGATCGGGCAAGGGGCTACACCTTC.

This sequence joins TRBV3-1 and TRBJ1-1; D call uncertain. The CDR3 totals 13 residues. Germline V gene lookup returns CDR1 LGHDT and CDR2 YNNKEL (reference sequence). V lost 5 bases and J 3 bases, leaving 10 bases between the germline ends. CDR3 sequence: CASSGRGYTEAFF. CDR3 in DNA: TGTGCCAGCAGCGGCCGGGGTTACACTGAAGCTTTCTTT. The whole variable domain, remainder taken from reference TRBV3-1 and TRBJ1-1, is DTAVSQTPKYLVTQMGNDKSIKCEQNLGHDTMYWYKQDSKKFLKIMFSYNNKELIINETVPNRFSPKSPDKAHLNLHINSLELGDSAVYFCASSGRGYTEAFFGQGTRLTVV.

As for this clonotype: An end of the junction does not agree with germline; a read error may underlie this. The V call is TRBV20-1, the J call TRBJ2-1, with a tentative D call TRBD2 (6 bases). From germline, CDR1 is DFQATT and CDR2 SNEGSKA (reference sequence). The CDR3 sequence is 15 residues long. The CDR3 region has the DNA TGCTGTGCAACTAGCTGGGGGAACTCCTACAATGAGCAGTTCTTC. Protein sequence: CCATSWGNSYNEQFF.

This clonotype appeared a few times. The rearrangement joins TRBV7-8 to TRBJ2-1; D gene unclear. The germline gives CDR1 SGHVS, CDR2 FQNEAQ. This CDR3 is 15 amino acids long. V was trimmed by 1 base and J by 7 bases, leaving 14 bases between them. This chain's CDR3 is CASSLDDTALNEQFF. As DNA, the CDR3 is TGTGCCAGCAGCTTAGACGATACCGCCTTGAATGAGCAGTTCTTC.

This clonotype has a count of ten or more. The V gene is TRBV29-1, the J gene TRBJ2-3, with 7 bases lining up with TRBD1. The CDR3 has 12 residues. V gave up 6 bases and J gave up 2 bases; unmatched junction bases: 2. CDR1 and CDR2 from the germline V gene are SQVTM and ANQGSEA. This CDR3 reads CSVDRDTDTQYF. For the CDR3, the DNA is TGCAGCGTCGACAGGGACACAGATACGCAGTATTTT.

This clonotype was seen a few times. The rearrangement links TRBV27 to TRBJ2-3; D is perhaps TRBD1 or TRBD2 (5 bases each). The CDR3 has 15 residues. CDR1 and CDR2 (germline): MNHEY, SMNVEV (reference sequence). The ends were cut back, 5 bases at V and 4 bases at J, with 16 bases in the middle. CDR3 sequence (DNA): TGTGCCAGCAGTACAACGGGACGGGGCCCAGATACGCAGTATTTT. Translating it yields CASSTTGRGPDTQYF.

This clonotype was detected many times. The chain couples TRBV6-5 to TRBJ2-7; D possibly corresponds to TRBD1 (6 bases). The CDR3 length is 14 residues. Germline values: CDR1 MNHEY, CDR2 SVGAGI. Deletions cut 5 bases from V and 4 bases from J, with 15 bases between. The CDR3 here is CASSNVGGIYEQYF. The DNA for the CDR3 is TGTGCCAGCAGTAATGTAGGGGGAATATACGAGCAGTACTTC.

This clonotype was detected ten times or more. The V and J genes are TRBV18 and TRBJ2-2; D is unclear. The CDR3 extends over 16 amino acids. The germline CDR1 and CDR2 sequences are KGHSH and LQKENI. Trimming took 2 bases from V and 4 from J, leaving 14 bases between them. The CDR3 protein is CASSPNTKPLTGELFF. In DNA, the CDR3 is TGTGCCAGCTCACCAAACACAAAACCCCTCACCGGGGAGCTGTTTTTT.

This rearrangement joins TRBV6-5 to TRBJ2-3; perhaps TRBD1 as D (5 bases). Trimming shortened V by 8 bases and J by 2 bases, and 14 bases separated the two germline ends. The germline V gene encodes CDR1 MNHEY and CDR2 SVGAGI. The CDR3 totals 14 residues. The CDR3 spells CASRQSRFTDTQYF. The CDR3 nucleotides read TGTGCCAGCCGACAGTCACGATTCACAGATACGCAGTATTTT.

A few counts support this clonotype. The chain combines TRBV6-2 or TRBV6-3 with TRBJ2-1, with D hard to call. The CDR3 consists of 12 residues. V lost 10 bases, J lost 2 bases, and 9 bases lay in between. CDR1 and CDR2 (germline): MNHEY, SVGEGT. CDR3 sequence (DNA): TGTGCCACCAAGTACACCTACAATGAGCAGTTCTTC. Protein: CATKYTYNEQFF.

The CDR3 coding sequence is TGTGCCAGCAGTTACCGTCGGGAACGGAATGAGCAGTTCTTC. Its translation is CASSYRRERNEQFF. The chain carries TRBV6-5 and TRBJ2-1, with D tentatively TRBD2 (5 bases). The ends were cut back, 2 bases at V and 7 bases at J, with 12 bases in the middle. CDR1 is MNHEY and CDR2 is SVGAGI in the germline V gene. This CDR3 has 14 residues.

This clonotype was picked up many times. CDR3 sequence: CSVAAEGSTLKAFF. The CDR3 DNA reads as TGCAGCGTTGCTGCGGAGGGCTCCACACTGAAAGCTTTCTTT. The rearrangement joins TRBV29-1 to TRBJ1-1; D uncertain. V was clipped by 4 bases and J by 9 bases, with 21 bases between them. The CDR3 has 14 amino acids. CDR1 and CDR2 (germline): SQVTM, ANQGSEA. Filled out from reference TRBV29-1 and TRBJ1-1, the complete variable domain reads SAVISQKPSRDICQRGTSLTIQCQVDSQVTMMFWYRQQPGQSLTLIATANQGSEATYESGFVIDKFPISRPNLTFSTLTVSNMSPEDSSIYLCSVAAEGSTLKAFFGQGTRLTVV.

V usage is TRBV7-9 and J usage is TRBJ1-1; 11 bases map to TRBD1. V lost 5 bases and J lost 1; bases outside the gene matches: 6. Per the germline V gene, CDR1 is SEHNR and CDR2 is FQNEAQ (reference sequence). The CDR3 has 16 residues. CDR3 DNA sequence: TGTGCCAGCAGCCCCGGACAGGGGGCGGAGAACACTGAAGCTTTCTTT. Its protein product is CASSPGQGAENTEAFF.

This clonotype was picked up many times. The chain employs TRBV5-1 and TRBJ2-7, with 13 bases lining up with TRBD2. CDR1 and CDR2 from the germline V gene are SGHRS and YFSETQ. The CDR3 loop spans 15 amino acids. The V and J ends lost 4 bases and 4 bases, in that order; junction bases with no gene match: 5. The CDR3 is CASSIGTSGAYEQYF. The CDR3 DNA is TGCGCCAGCAGCATAGGGACTAGCGGGGCTTACGAGCAGTACTTC.

The CDR3 DNA reads as TGCAGTGGAAAACCGGGACGGGGGGATTCACCCCTCCACTTT. It is translated as CSGKPGRGDSPLHF. The chain carries TRBV20-1 and TRBJ1-6, with a possible D match to TRBD1 (5 bases). Germline V gene lookup returns CDR1 DFQATT and CDR2 SNEGSKA (reference sequence). V was trimmed by 7 bases and J by 8 bases, leaving 18 bases between them. The length of the CDR3 is 14 residues.

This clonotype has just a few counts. In DNA form, the CDR3 reads TGTGCCAGCAACCCAGGGGGAGATGAGCAGTTCTTC. This translates into CASNPGGDEQFF. This rearrangement joins TRBV27 to TRBJ2-1; 7 bases are a match to TRBD1. This CDR3 has 12 amino acids. V gave up 7 bases and J gave up 8 bases; unmatched junction bases: 5. CDR1 MNHEY and CDR2 SMNVEV come from the germline V gene (reference sequence).

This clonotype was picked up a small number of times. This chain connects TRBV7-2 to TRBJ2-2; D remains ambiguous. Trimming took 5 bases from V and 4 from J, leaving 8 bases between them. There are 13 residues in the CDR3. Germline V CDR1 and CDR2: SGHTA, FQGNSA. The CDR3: CASSHGFTGELFF. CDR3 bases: TGTGCCAGCAGCCACGGGTTCACCGGGGAGCTGTTTTTT. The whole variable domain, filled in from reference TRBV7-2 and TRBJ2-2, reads GAGVSQSPSNKVTEKGKDVELRCDPISGHTALYWYRQSLGQGLEFLIYFQGNSAPDKSGLPSDRFSAERTGGSVSTLTIQRTQQEDSAVYLCASSHGFTGELFFGEGSRLTVL.

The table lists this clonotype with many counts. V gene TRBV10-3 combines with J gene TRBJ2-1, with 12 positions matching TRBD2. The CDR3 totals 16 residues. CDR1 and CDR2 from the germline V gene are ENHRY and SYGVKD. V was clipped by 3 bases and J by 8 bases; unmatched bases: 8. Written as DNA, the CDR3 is TGTGCCATCAGTGACCCTAGCGGGAGGGCCCTCCATGAGCAGTTCTTC. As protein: CAISDPSGRALHEQFF.

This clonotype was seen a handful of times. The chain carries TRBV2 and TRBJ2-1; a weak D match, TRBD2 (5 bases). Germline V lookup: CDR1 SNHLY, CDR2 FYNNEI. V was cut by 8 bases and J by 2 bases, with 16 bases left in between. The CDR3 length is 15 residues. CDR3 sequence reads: CASSWGAPAYNEQFF. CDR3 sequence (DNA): TGTGCCAGCTCCTGGGGAGCGCCCGCCTACAATGAGCAGTTCTTC.